This T cell receptor beta chain was found in a study of a mutant IDH1 vaccine in newly diagnosed glioma. Study background: Earlier therapy was either radiotherapy, temozolomide, or both, and most got both. Findings and caveats of the study: Pseudoprogression seemingly bore no relation to changes in top peripheral T cell clonotypes. Researchers report vaccine-induced immune responses in 93.3% of patients.

Time point: baseline, week 1 (first vaccination visit). Regarding treatment: pre-vaccination baseline after standard-of-care therapy. In every donor, the tumor was a new WHO grade 3 or 4 IDH1-mutant, ATRX-lost astrocytoma. To note about this clone: Its matching antigen is unknown.

The protocol was immunoSEQ multiplex PCR, while the TCRdb copy is restricted to in-frame clones and leaves out a portion. Among 35,000 to 40,000 clones, roughly 92% were seen once, and the ten largest hold over 15%. The CDR3 runs 14 residues. Deletions cut 4 bases from V and 1 base from J, with 10 bases between. Germline V lookup: CDR1 MNHEY, CDR2 SMNVEV (reference sequence). This specimen consisted of PBMCs, obtained from a glioma patient treated with radiotherapy, temozolomide or both. The TCR was taken from a man aged 18 to 29 with glioma. The chain couples TRBV27 to TRBJ1-1, with D unclear. CDR3 protein: CASSYHPRNTEAFF. CDR3 bases: TGTGCCAGCAGTTACCACCCACGGAACACTGAAGCTTTCTTT.